These 9 T cell receptor beta chains were sequenced from one sample in a study of blood T cells in healthy people across ages. The use of a sample-barcoded 5' primer and a J-beta primer mix characterized a second PCR of about 7 to 12 cycles. TCRdb called the 5' RACE reads again in MiXCR, with one record for every CDR3 protein. The table shows over 1.5 million distinct CDR3 sequences, with approximately 50% occurring only once. Material for sequencing was blood. The receptors originated from a woman aged 35 to 49 in good health.

The sample holds a few counts of this clonotype. The chain's CDR3 is CSASPAGAPATQYF. The DNA of the CDR3 is TGCAGTGCTAGCCCAGCGGGGGCACCCGCTACGCAGTATTTT. This chain joins TRBV20-1 and TRBJ2-3, with 8 bases fitting TRBD2. Germline V gives CDR1 DFQATT, CDR2 SNEGSKA (reference sequence). The CDR3 is 14 residues long. V was clipped by 3 bases and J by 8 bases; unmatched bases: 10.

This clonotype was seen a few times. J is TRBJ2-5 and V is TRBV6-5; TRBD2 agrees at 11 bases. Germline V gene lookup returns CDR1 MNHEY and CDR2 SVGAGI. After removal of 6 bases from V and 2 bases from J, the junction contained 8 bases not matched to a gene. This CDR3 is 16 amino acids long. The CDR3 DNA sequence: TGTGCCAGCAGGGGTCTAGCGGGGGGACGACAAGAGACCCAGTACTTC. This gives the protein CASRGLAGGRQETQYF.

The sample holds a few counts of this clonotype. The genes are TRBV20-1 and TRBJ2-7, with TRBD1 matching over 9 bases. The germline V gene encodes CDR1 DFQATT and CDR2 SNEGSKA (reference sequence). With 5 bases clipped from V and 2 bases from J, the junction kept 13 bases outside the gene matches. The length of the CDR3 is 16 residues. CDR3 coding DNA: TGCAGTGCTCCCGGGACAGGGTCGGTTATCGCCTACGAGCAGTACTTC. Its translation is CSAPGTGSVIAYEQYF.

The chain is built from TRBV4-1 and TRBJ2-1; 8 bases agree with TRBD2. Germline V gives CDR1 MGHRA, CDR2 YSYEKL. V was pared by 1 base and J by 3 bases, with 8 bases of the junction left unmatched. This CDR3 spans 17 amino acids. The chain's CDR3 is CASSQVIAGLFYNEQFF. CDR3 DNA: TGCGCCAGCAGCCAAGTCATAGCGGGGCTATTCTACAATGAGCAGTTCTTC.

This chain links TRBV5-5 with TRBJ2-1; D ambiguous. Germline V gives CDR1 SGHKS, CDR2 YYEKEE (reference sequence). Trimming pared 0 bases from V and 3 bases from J, leaving 10 bases between. The CDR3 is made up of 15 amino acids. CDR3 DNA: TGTGCCAGCAGCTTGGGGGCAGGAAACTACAATGAGCAGTTCTTC. This sequence encodes CASSLGAGNYNEQFF.

This chain links TRBV28 with TRBJ1-2; 9 bases match TRBD1. The CDR3 has 15 residues. Trimming at V came to 8 bases and at J to 1 base, leaving 8 bases not matched to a gene. Germline V gene lookup returns CDR1 MDHEN and CDR2 SYDVKM. The CDR3 DNA is TGTGCCAGCGGATCTCACAGGGGGCGTAACTATGGCTACACCTTC. Its protein product is CASGSHRGRNYGYTF.

With regard to this clonotype: A junction end diverges from the germline sequence, so it may reflect a read error. The chain uses TRBV28 and TRBJ1-5; TRBD1 agrees at 10 bases. This CDR3 has 16 amino acids. CDR1 and CDR2 (germline): MDHEN, SYDVKM. DNA of the CDR3: TGTGCCGGCAGTCCCGCGGCCGGGACAGGGGATCAGCCCCAGCATTTT. Amino acids: CAGSPAAGTGDQPQHF.

The count of this clonotype is one. The chain joins TRBV20-1 to TRBJ1-6; 7 bases map to TRBD1. The CDR3 runs to 13 residues. The germline V gene has CDR1 DFQATT and CDR2 SNEGSKA (reference sequence). The junction had 12 bases not matched to a gene; V was cut back by 5 bases and J by 14 bases. The CDR3 sequence is CSAGRPSTGTLHF. In DNA form, the CDR3 reads TGCAGTGCTGGGAGACCTTCGACAGGGACCCTCCACTTT.

This clonotype was found a few times. The chain recombines TRBV7-2 with TRBJ1-5, with 7 nucleotides matching TRBD1. Germline CDR1 reads SGHTA; CDR2 reads FQGNSA. Losses at the gene ends were 5 bases for V and 13 bases for J; bases not matched to a gene: 8. The CDR3 totals 12 residues. CDR3 amino acids: CASSALQGIQHF. CDR3 nucleotides: TGTGCCAGCAGCGCGCTACAGGGGATACAGCATTTT.